Following are 20 T cell receptor beta chains from one sample sequenced in a study of cytomegalovirus exposure and HLA in healthy donors. Primers for the PCR totalled 60 Vbeta and 13 Jbeta. Here immunoSEQ multiplex PCR was the method, and the copy in TCRdb shows in-frame clones only, minus some. The table records about 120,000 clones, over 8% of them present only once. The sequenced material came from PBMCs. All receptors derive from a man aged 25 to 40 in good health and CMV-seronegative.

This clone was observed a few times. The chain links TRBV5-4 to TRBJ1-4; TRBD1 agrees at 10 bases. The CDR3 has 16 amino acids. Germline V CDR1 and CDR2: SGHNT, YYREEE (reference sequence). The J segment lost 4 bases and the V segment lost 4 bases, leaving 7 bases of the junction unmatched. The DNA for the CDR3 is TGTGCCAGCAGCCCGGGACAGGGGTTTCTTAATGAAAAACTGTTTTTT. Amino acids: CASSPGQGFLNEKLFF.

This clone has more than one count but fewer than ten. This chain connects TRBV5-1 to TRBJ2-5; 9 positions match TRBD1. This CDR3 comprises 15 residues. The V segment lost 4 bases and the J segment 6 bases; nucleotides outside the gene matches: 10. CDR1 is SGHRS and CDR2 is YFSETQ in the germline V gene. CDR3 sequence (DNA): TGCGCCAGCAGCCCCGGGACAGGGAACGTAAAGACCCAGTACTTC. It codes for CASSPGTGNVKTQYF.

CDR3 in amino acids: CASTSGDSYNEQFF. The CDR3 bases are TGTGCCAGCACCTCGGGGGACTCCTACAATGAGCAGTTCTTC. The chain is built from TRBV7-9 and TRBJ2-1; D might be TRBD2 (6 bases). Germline CDR1 and CDR2: SEHNR and FQNEAQ (reference sequence). The CDR3 is 14 amino acids. V was cut by 7 bases and J by 0 bases, with 10 bases left in between. The variable domain in full, with the rest retrieved from reference TRBV7-9 and TRBJ2-1, is DTGVSQNPRHKITKRGQNVTFRCDPISEHNRLYWYRQTLGQGPEFLTYFQNEAQLEKSRLLSDRFSAERPKGSFSTLEIQRTEQGDSAMYLCASTSGDSYNEQFFGPGTRLTVL.

This clone has a handful of counts. The chain is built from TRBV19 and TRBJ1-1; 7 bases are a match to TRBD1. Germline V gene data show CDR1 as LNHDA and CDR2 as SQIVND (reference sequence). Trimming took 9 bases from V and 3 from J; bases not matched to a gene: 7. The CDR3 runs to 13 residues. The CDR3 DNA reads as TGTGCCAGCCGCGACAGGGTGGACACTGAAGCTTTCTTT. Translation: CASRDRVDTEAFF.

This clone was detected only a few times. The V gene is TRBV7-9, the J gene TRBJ2-3; D unclear. This CDR3 is 12 amino acids long. Trimming left V 2 bases short and J 5 bases short, with 5 bases between. The germline CDR1 and CDR2 sequences are SEHNR and FQNEAQ (reference sequence). CDR3 sequence reads: CASSLSGDTQYF. The DNA for the CDR3 is TGTGCCAGCAGCTTATCAGGAGATACGCAGTATTTT. The whole variable domain, filled in from reference TRBV7-9 and TRBJ2-3, reads DTGVSQNPRHKITKRGQNVTFRCDPISEHNRLYWYRQTLGQGPEFLTYFQNEAQLEKSRLLSDRFSAERPKGSFSTLEIQRTEQGDSAMYLCASSLSGDTQYFGPGTRLTVL.

V and J are TRBV9 and TRBJ2-3, with TRBD2 identical over 12 bases. Germline loops: CDR1 SGDLS, CDR2 YYNGEE. This CDR3 is 17 amino acids long. Germline trimming cut 0 bases from V and 4 bases from J; bases unmatched to any gene: 6. The chain's CDR3 is CASSVALTSGGPDTQYF. Here the CDR3 DNA reads TGTGCCAGCAGCGTAGCCCTGACTAGCGGGGGACCAGATACGCAGTATTTT. Filled out from reference TRBV9 and TRBJ2-3, the complete variable domain reads DSGVTQTPKHLITATGQRVTLRCSPRSGDLSVYWYQQSLDQGLQFLIQYYNGEERAKGNILERFSAQQFPDLHSELNLSSLELGDSALYFCASSVALTSGGPDTQYFGPGTRLTVL.

This clone has just a few counts. The rearrangement links TRBV7-9 to TRBJ2-1; 11 nucleotides line up with TRBD2. This CDR3 comprises 15 residues. Germline CDR1 is SEHNR and CDR2 is FQNEAQ (reference sequence). The ends lost 4 bases at V and 6 bases at J; junction bases unmatched: 5. The CDR3 spells CASSSRLAGINEQFF. CDR3 DNA sequence: TGTGCCAGCAGCTCAAGACTAGCGGGAATCAATGAGCAGTTCTTC.

The rearrangement links TRBV5-1 to TRBJ2-1; D is ambiguous. CDR1 and CDR2 (germline): SGHRS, YFSETQ. Trimming shortened V by 4 bases and J by 0 bases, and 26 bases separated the two germline ends. This CDR3 has 20 amino acids. The CDR3: CASSRTDKRSPPSSYNEQFF. CDR3 in DNA: TGCGCCAGCAGCCGCACTGATAAAAGATCACCCCCTAGCTCCTACAATGAGCAGTTCTTC. Using reference TRBV5-1 and TRBJ2-1 for the parts outside the CDR3, the full variable domain is KAGVTQTPRYLIKTRGQQVTLSCSPISGHRSVSWYQQTPGQGLQFLFEYFSETQRNKGNFPGRFSGRQFSNSRSEMNVSTLELGDSALYLCASSRTDKRSPPSSYNEQFFGPGTRLTVL.

This clone was recorded a few times. This rearrangement joins TRBV28 to TRBJ2-6, with D unresolved. Germline V gene lookup returns CDR1 MDHEN and CDR2 SYDVKM. Trimming pared 4 bases from V and 1 base from J, leaving 8 bases between. The CDR3 runs 15 residues. The DNA for the CDR3 is TGTGCCAGCAGTTCGACTTTTTCTGGGGCCAACGTCCTGACTTTC. Protein: CASSSTFSGANVLTF.

This clone was picked up a small number of times. The chain joins TRBV6-5 to TRBJ2-1; 8 bases line up with TRBD1. V gave up 11 bases and J gave up 8 bases; unmatched junction bases: 11. CDR1 and CDR2 from the germline V gene are MNHEY and SVGAGI. This CDR3 comprises 13 residues. Written as DNA, the CDR3 is TGTGCCGGCGACAGGGGTGAATCGGATGAGCAGTTCTTC. This codes for CAGDRGESDEQFF.

This clone turned up a few times. This chain links TRBV23-1 with TRBJ1-5; no clear D. TRBV23-1 is assigned to the ORF class and has an uncertain function. The CDR3 consists of 13 residues. V dropped 11 bases and J dropped 1 base, with 12 bases sitting between them. The CDR3 nucleotides are TGCGCCGTTGGTTCGGGAAGCAATCAGCCCCAGCATTTT. Protein sequence: CAVGSGSNQPQHF.

A few counts support this clone. The rearrangement joins TRBV27 to TRBJ2-4; 8 bases fit TRBD2. The CDR3 sequence is 17 residues long. V shed 2 bases, J shed 2 bases, and the junction held 8 bases outside the gene matches. CDR1 is MNHEY, CDR2 SMNVEV, per germline (reference sequence). The CDR3 DNA reads as TGTGCCAGCAGTTTAGGGGGCGGGGGGACTTCCAAAAACATTCAGTACTTC. It specifies CASSLGGGGTSKNIQYF.

The chain carries TRBV30 and TRBJ2-5; perhaps TRBD2 as D (6 bases). Trimming cost V 5 bases and J 6 bases, with 13 bases left between them. The germline CDR1 and CDR2 sequences are GTSNPN and SVGIG (reference sequence). The CDR3 extends over 12 amino acids. CDR3 sequence (DNA): TGTGCCTGGGGTACTAGCACGAAGACCCAGTACTTC. This codes for CAWGTSTKTQYF.

The chain links TRBV7-9 to TRBJ2-2, with D possibly matching TRBD1 (6 bases). V lost 5 bases and J 0 bases, leaving 10 bases between the germline ends. Germline V lookup: CDR1 SEHNR, CDR2 FQNEAQ (reference sequence). The CDR3 is 15 amino acids. CDR3 region: CASSLDSTNTGELFF. CDR3 sequence (DNA): TGTGCCAGCAGCCTGGACAGTACGAACACCGGGGAGCTGTTTTTT.

The chain couples TRBV7-9 to TRBJ2-1; 9 bases agree with TRBD2. With 1 base clipped from V and 6 bases from J, the junction kept 4 bases outside the gene matches. The CDR3 has 15 amino acids. Germline CDR1 reads SEHNR; CDR2 reads FQNEAQ (reference sequence). This CDR3 is CASSLESSGVNEQFF. DNA for the CDR3: TGTGCCAGCAGCTTAGAATCTAGCGGGGTCAATGAGCAGTTCTTC.

The chain links TRBV27 to TRBJ2-1; 9 bases agree with TRBD2. Germline V CDR1 and CDR2: MNHEY, SMNVEV (reference sequence). This CDR3 has 17 residues. Losses at the gene ends were 1 base for V and 2 bases for J; bases not matched to a gene: 6. CDR3 DNA: TGTGCCAGCAGTTTATTGAGCCAGCGGGGGGCCTACAATGAGCAGTTCTTC. It is translated as CASSLLSQRGAYNEQFF.

This clone was detected only a few times. The chain recombines TRBV5-1 with TRBJ2-4; 8 bases map to TRBD2. The CDR3 has 14 residues. Trimming took 1 base from V and 7 from J; bases not matched to a gene: 4. Germline V gives CDR1 SGHRS, CDR2 YFSETQ. Written as DNA, the CDR3 is TGCGCCAGCAGCTTGTACCCGGGGGGGAACATTCAGTACTTC. This gives the protein CASSLYPGGNIQYF.

The V and J genes are TRBV18 and TRBJ2-7; weak D call: TRBD2 (5 bases). The CDR3 is made up of 14 amino acids. V was cut by 1 base and J by 5 bases, with 12 bases left in between. The germline gives CDR1 KGHSH, CDR2 LQKENI. CDR3 loop: CASSPLKGGNEQYV. DNA of the CDR3: TGTGCCAGCTCACCACTAAAAGGAGGAAACGAGCAGTACGTC.

The chain joins TRBV30 to TRBJ2-1, with TRBD1 matching over 9 bases. Unmatched junction bases numbered 7, after V lost 4 bases and J lost 0 bases. Germline V gene lookup returns CDR1 GTSNPN and CDR2 SVGIG (reference sequence). CDR3 length: 16 amino acids. The CDR3 here is CAWTPGQGISYNEQFF. In nucleotides, the CDR3 is TGTGCCTGGACGCCGGGACAGGGAATCTCCTACAATGAGCAGTTCTTC.

This chain links TRBV7-8 with TRBJ2-7; 13 bases are a match to TRBD2. J gave up 5 bases and V 4 bases, and 11 bases lay outside the gene matches. Germline V gene sequence: CDR1 SGHVS, CDR2 FQNEAQ. The CDR3 is 17 residues long. The CDR3 protein is CASSWGLAGHHPHEQYF. CDR3 bases: TGTGCCAGCAGCTGGGGACTAGCGGGACACCACCCCCACGAGCAGTACTTC.